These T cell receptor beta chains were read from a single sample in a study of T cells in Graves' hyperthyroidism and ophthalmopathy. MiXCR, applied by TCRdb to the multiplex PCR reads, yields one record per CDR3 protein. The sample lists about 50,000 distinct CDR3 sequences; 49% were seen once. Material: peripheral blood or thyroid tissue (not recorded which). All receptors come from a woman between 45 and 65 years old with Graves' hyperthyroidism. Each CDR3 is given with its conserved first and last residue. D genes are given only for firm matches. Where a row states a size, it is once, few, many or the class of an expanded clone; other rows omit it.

CDR3: CASRGQGNQPQHF
DNA: TGTGCCAGCAGGGGACAGGGGAATCAGCCCCAGCATTTT
D: TRBD1
size: many
J: TRBJ1-5
V: TRBV2

CDR3: CSAQGRSGFYEQYF
DNA: TGCAGTGCTCAAGGACGGTCTGGTTTTTACGAGCAGTACTTC
D: .
size: many
J: TRBJ2-7
V: TRBV20-1

CDR3: CASSYYPGGANVLTF
DNA: TGTGCCAGCAGTTACTATCCGGGGGGGGCCAACGTCCTGACTTTC
D: .
size: .
J: TRBJ2-6
V: TRBV6-2/TRBV6-3

CDR3: CASSHLTGQANQPQHF
DNA: TGTGCCAGCAGCCACCTCACCGGACAGGCAAATCAGCCCCAGCATTTT
D: TRBD1
size: many
J: TRBJ1-5
V: TRBV4-2

CDR3: CAIRKTEGNTEAFF
DNA: TGTGCCATCAGGAAGACCGAAGGAAACACTGAAGCTTTCTTT
D: .
size: .
J: TRBJ1-1
V: TRBV10-3

CDR3: CASSQGPPGQEPYEQYF
DNA: TGCGCCAGCAGCCAAGGGCCCCCGGGACAGGAGCCCTACGAGCAGTACTTC
D: TRBD1
size: many
J: TRBJ2-7
V: TRBV4-1

CDR3: CASSLAPGGINGAFF
DNA: TGTGCCAGCAGCTTAGCCCCAGGAGGGATAAATGGGGCTTTCTTT
D: .
size: many
J: TRBJ1-1
V: TRBV7-3

CDR3: CSARGVLAGAETQHF
DNA: TGCAGTGCTAGAGGGGTACTAGCGGGGGCTGAGACCCAGCATTTT
D: .
size: .
J: TRBJ1-5
V: TRBV20-1

CDR3: CSAGGRREQFF
DNA: TGCAGCGCCGGTGGGAGAAGGGAGCAGTTCTTC
D: .
size: .
J: TRBJ2-1
V: TRBV29-1

CDR3: CAGSLAWTGYTF
DNA: TGTGCCGGCAGCTTAGCTTGGACAGGCTACACCTTC
D: .
size: .
J: TRBJ1-2
V: TRBV7-2

CDR3: CSAQRGGQAFF
DNA: TGCAGTGCCCAAAGGGGGGGTCAGGCTTTCTTT
D: .
size: few
J: TRBJ1-1
V: TRBV20-1

CDR3: CASSFDGNSPLHF
DNA: TGTGCCAGCAGCTTCGACGGGAATTCACCCCTCCACTTT
D: .
size: .
J: TRBJ1-6
V: TRBV7-3

CDR3: CASSYIHGQEDGYTF
DNA: TGTGCCAGCAGCTATATCCACGGACAGGAGGATGGCTACACCTTC
D: TRBD1
size: once
J: TRBJ1-2
V: TRBV9

CDR3: CASSADRTRGYTF
DNA: TGTGCCAGCAGCGCGGACAGGACCAGGGGCTACACCTTC
D: TRBD1
size: .
J: TRBJ1-2
V: TRBV11-2

CDR3: CSAGTGAYGYTF
DNA: TGCAGCGCCGGGACAGGGGCCTATGGCTACACCTTC
D: TRBD1
size: .
J: TRBJ1-2
V: TRBV29-1

CDR3: CAISRPGQGAEVEAFF
DNA: TGTGCCATCAGTCGACCGGGACAGGGGGCCGAGGTTGAAGCTTTCTTT
D: TRBD1
size: many
J: TRBJ1-1
V: TRBV10-3

CDR3: CASSQRFRRDSGRYGNQPQHF
DNA: TGCGCCAGCAGCCAACGTTTCCGGCGGGACAGCGGGCGGTATGGCAATCAGCCCCAGCATTTT
D: TRBD1
size: many
J: TRBJ1-5
V: TRBV4-1

CDR3: CASSPGQDGTEAFF
DNA: TGCGCCAGCAGTCCTGGACAGGACGGCACTGAAGCTTTCTTT
D: TRBD1
size: .
J: TRBJ1-1
V: TRBV10-1

CDR3: CSARLAPYEQYF
DNA: TGCAGTGCTAGACTAGCCCCCTACGAGCAGTACTTC
D: .
size: .
J: TRBJ2-7
V: TRBV20-1

CDR3: CSVNKPGTAYGYTF
DNA: TGCAGCGTCAACAAACCCGGGACGGCCTATGGCTACACCTTC
D: .
size: .
J: TRBJ1-2
V: TRBV29-1

CDR3: CASSQALAGSYGQYF
DNA: TGCGCCAGCAGCCAAGCTCTAGCGGGATCCTACGGGCAATACTTC
D: TRBD2
size: .
J: TRBJ2-7
V: TRBV7-2

CDR3: CASSLQGRLAGEGETQYF
DNA: TGTGCCAGCAGTTTACAGGGTCGGCTAGCGGGAGAGGGAGAGACCCAGTACTTC
D: TRBD2
size: many
J: TRBJ2-5
V: TRBV5-6

CDR3: CASRPREAYEQCF
DNA: TGTGCCAGTAGGCCCCGGGAGGCCTACGAGCAGTGCTTC
D: TRBD2
size: .
J: TRBJ2-7
V: TRBV19

CDR3: CASSLNREQYF
DNA: TGTGCCAGCAGCTTAAACCGCGAGCAGTACTTC
D: .
size: .
J: TRBJ2-7
V: TRBV7-9

CDR3: CASSLNTGELFF
DNA: TGTGCCAGCAGCCTTAACACCGGGGAGCTGTTTTTT
D: .
size: few
J: TRBJ2-2
V: TRBV7-3

CDR3: CATAETGGYGELFF
DNA: TGTGCCACGGCCGAGACAGGGGGGTACGGGGAGCTGTTTTTT
D: TRBD1
size: .
J: TRBJ2-2
V: TRBV15

CDR3: CASSSHGASNQPQYF
DNA: TGTGCCAGCAGCTCCCACGGGGCAAGCAATCAGCCCCAGTACTTC
D: .
size: few
J: TRBJ2-5
V: TRBV11-2

CDR3: CASRPRGSAGTGELFF
DNA: TGTGCCAGCAGGCCTAGGGGGTCAGCCGGCACCGGGGAGCTGTTTTTT
D: .
size: many
J: TRBJ2-2
V: TRBV7-9

CDR3: CSVGGTANYGYTF
DNA: TGCAGCGTTGGGGGGACGGCCAACTATGGCTACACCTTC
D: .
size: .
J: TRBJ1-2
V: TRBV29-1

CDR3: CASSLGGRASEQYF
DNA: TGTGCCAGCAGCTTAGGTGGGAGGGCCTCCGAGCAGTACTTC
D: TRBD2
size: once
J: TRBJ2-7
V: TRBV7-8

CDR3: CASSYKGTSGIPPYEQYF
DNA: TGTGCCAGCAGTTACAAAGGGACTAGCGGGATTCCCCCCTACGAGCAGTACTTC
D: TRBD2
size: medium-sized
J: TRBJ2-7
V: TRBV6-5

CDR3: CASSRGKNYEQYF
DNA: TGTGCCAGTTCCAGGGGAAAGAACTACGAGCAGTACTTC
D: .
size: .
J: TRBJ2-7
V: TRBV9

CDR3: CSAHSGRAGKTQYF
DNA: TGCAGTGCGCATAGCGGGAGGGCTGGGAAGACCCAGTACTTC
D: TRBD2
size: medium-sized
J: TRBJ2-5
V: TRBV20-1

CDR3: CASSYVRGLPYQETQYF
DNA: TGTGCCAGCAGTTACGTCAGGGGGCTTCCGTACCAAGAGACCCAGTACTTC
D: TRBD1
size: many
J: TRBJ2-5
V: TRBV6-2/TRBV6-3

CDR3: CASSIAGQVKETQYF
DNA: TGTGCCAGTAGTATTGCGGGACAAGTTAAAGAGACCCAGTACTTC
D: .
size: .
J: TRBJ2-5
V: TRBV19

CDR3: CASSYSIYEQYF
DNA: TGTGCCAGCAGTTACTCGATCTACGAGCAGTACTTC
D: .
size: .
J: TRBJ2-7
V: TRBV6-2/TRBV6-3

CDR3: CASSYGPLNYGYTF
DNA: TGTGCCAGCAGTTACGGACCCCTAAACTATGGCTACACCTTC
D: .
size: .
J: TRBJ1-2
V: TRBV6-2/TRBV6-3

CDR3: CSARDPRGNTGELFF
DNA: TGCAGTGCTAGAGATCCCAGGGGGAACACCGGGGAGCTGTTTTTT
D: .
size: many
J: TRBJ2-2
V: TRBV20-1

CDR3: CSAQGLVQETQYF
DNA: TGCAGTGCTCAGGGACTAGTCCAAGAGACCCAGTACTTC
D: TRBD2
size: .
J: TRBJ2-5
V: TRBV20-1

CDR3: CASSLTGGAPSF
DNA: TGTGCCAGCAGCTTAACCGGGGGCGCCCCGTCATTC
D: .
size: .
J: TRBJ2-5
V: TRBV13

CDR3: CASSEGGRGTEAFF
DNA: TGTGCCAGCAGTGAGGGGGGGCGCGGCACTGAAGCTTTCTTT
D: .
size: .
J: TRBJ1-1
V: TRBV2

CDR3: CSARGPHWTGGMGTEAFF
DNA: TGCAGTGCTAGAGGGCCCCATTGGACTGGGGGAATGGGCACTGAAGCTTTCTTT
D: .
size: .
J: TRBJ1-1
V: TRBV20-1

CDR3: CASSEDHRASQPQHF
DNA: TGTGCCAGCAGCGAAGATCACAGGGCAAGTCAGCCCCAGCATTTT
D: .
size: .
J: TRBJ1-5
V: TRBV6-1

CDR3: CASSFVLAVKPGELFF
DNA: TGTGCCAGCAGCTTTGTTCTGGCGGTGAAGCCCGGGGAGCTGTTTTTT
D: .
size: many
J: TRBJ2-2
V: TRBV13

CDR3: CASSLGVSGRTSGSRELFF
DNA: TGTGCCAGCAGCTTAGGTGTGTCGGGAAGGACTAGCGGGAGTAGGGAGCTGTTTTTT
D: TRBD2
size: .
J: TRBJ2-2
V: TRBV7-8

CDR3: CASSLGGAGGEAFF
DNA: TGTGCCAGCAGCTTAGGGGGGGCTGGGGGTGAAGCTTTCTTT
D: .
size: .
J: TRBJ1-1
V: TRBV7-2

CDR3: CSVTTDSTETQYF
DNA: TGCAGCGTTACCACTGACTCCACGGAGACCCAGTACTTC
D: .
size: many
J: TRBJ2-5
V: TRBV29-1

CDR3: CATTALPTRATQYF
DNA: TGTGCCACCACCGCCCTCCCGACGAGGGCGACCCAGTACTTC
D: .
size: many
J: TRBJ2-5
V: TRBV24-1

CDR3: CASSATSGLYEQYF
DNA: TGTGCCAGCAGCGCTACCTCAGGACTCTACGAGCAGTACTTC
D: .
size: many
J: TRBJ2-7
V: TRBV7-2

CDR3: CASSQGPGANYGYTF
DNA: TGCGCCAGCAGCCAAGGTCCCGGAGCTAACTATGGCTACACCTTC
D: .
size: many
J: TRBJ1-2
V: TRBV4-3

CDR3: CSASVPGNQPQHF
DNA: TGCAGTGCCAGTGTTCCGGGCAATCAGCCCCAGCATTTT
D: .
size: .
J: TRBJ1-5
V: TRBV20-1

CDR3: CSARKQGATGELFF
DNA: TGCAGTGCTAGAAAACAGGGGGCCACCGGGGAGCTGTTTTTT
D: TRBD1
size: many
J: TRBJ2-2
V: TRBV20-1

CDR3: CASGQELFYEQYF
DNA: TGCGCCAGCGGACAGGAACTCTTCTACGAGCAGTACTTC
D: TRBD1
size: .
J: TRBJ2-7
V: TRBV10-2

CDR3: CSASGTSGGWGNQPQHF
DNA: TGCAGCGCATCCGGGACTAGCGGGGGCTGGGGCAATCAGCCCCAGCATTTT
D: .
size: .
J: TRBJ1-5
V: TRBV29-1

CDR3: CASSLAGITDTQYF
DNA: TGTGCCAGCAGCTTGGCCGGGATCACAGATACGCAGTATTTT
D: .
size: many
J: TRBJ2-3
V: TRBV5-4